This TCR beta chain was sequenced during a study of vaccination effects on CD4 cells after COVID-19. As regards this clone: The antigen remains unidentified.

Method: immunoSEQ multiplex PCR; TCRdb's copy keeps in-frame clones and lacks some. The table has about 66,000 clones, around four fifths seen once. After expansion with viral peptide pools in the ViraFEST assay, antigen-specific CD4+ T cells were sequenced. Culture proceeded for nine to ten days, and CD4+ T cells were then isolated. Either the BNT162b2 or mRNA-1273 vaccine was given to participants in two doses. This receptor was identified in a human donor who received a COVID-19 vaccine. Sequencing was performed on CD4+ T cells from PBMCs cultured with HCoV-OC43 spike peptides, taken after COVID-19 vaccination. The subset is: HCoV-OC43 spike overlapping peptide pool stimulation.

CDR3 nucleotide sequence: TGTGCCACCAGTGGGGACAAGGAGGGCTATGGCTACACCTTC. Amino acids: CATSGDKEGYGYTF. The chain recombines TRBV24-1 with TRBJ1-2; D is possibly TRBD1 (6 bases). The CDR3 has 14 residues. V was shortened by 5 bases and J by 4 bases, with 13 bases between the two germline ends. Germline V lookup: CDR1 KGHDR, CDR2 SFDVKD.